The clone carrying this T cell receptor beta chain has ten or more counts. The antigen is unknown. This sample is drawn from a study of T cell repertoires in cytomegalovirus infection. About the study: Selected CMV epitopes included recently identified HLA-C-restricted ones as well as well-studied HLA-B-restricted ones. Public TCR beta signature analysis indicated the presence of both CMV infection and matching HLA type. General study findings and limits: Accumulated public TCR beta family frequency recognized individuals carrying CMV together with the relevant HLA. Predominance within the ex vivo response was attributable to HLA-C-restricted CMV-specific TCR beta clonotypes.

Trimming took 0 bases from V and 1 from J; bases not matched to a gene: 12. CDR3 length: 19 amino acids. CDR1 and CDR2 (germline): LGHNT, FRNRAP. From the reads, TCRdb called clonotypes with MiXCR, one entry per CDR3 protein. Here the sample spans 450,000 to 600,000 distinct CDR3 sequences, roughly a third being singletons. This material consisted of cultured PBMCs, taken from culture after CMV antigen stimulation. The rearrangement uses TRBV12-5 and TRBJ1-5; TRBD1 matches 7 bases. The TCR was taken from a human donor in good health (CMV status not recorded). Some clones in this sample may be carry-over from other donors' samples. The CDR3 region is CASGLVTRGGPWSNQPQHF. In DNA, the CDR3 is TGTGCTAGTGGTTTGGTAACCAGGGGGGGACCCTGGAGCAATCAGCCCCAGCATTTT.